These T cell receptor beta chains were read from a single sample in a study of vaccination and CD4 T cells after COVID-19. TCRdb redid the calling of the PCR reads with MiXCR, one entry per CDR3 protein. The profile shows around 8,000 distinct CDR3 sequences, less than 40% of them singletons. The antigens of these receptors remain unknown. The source material was CD4+ T cells from blood, cultured in vitro. These receptors all stem from a human donor in good health. The CDR3 runs from the conserved cysteine through the conserved F or W. D genes are given only for firm matches. The size entry is marked missing in some rows and otherwise reads once, few, many or a size class.

V gene: TRBV6-5
clone size: -
J gene: TRBJ1-1
D gene: -
CDR3 DNA: TGTGCCAGCAGTTTTAGCGTAGGTCCAGGGAGATTTACTGAAGCTTTCTTT
CDR3 protein: CASSFSVGPGRFTEAFF

V gene: TRBV20-1
clone size: few
J gene: TRBJ2-1
D gene: TRBD2
CDR3 DNA: TGCAGTGCTAGACCCATTCTAGCGGGGGCGAACAATGAGCAGTTCTTC
CDR3 protein: CSARPILAGANNEQFF

V gene: TRBV10-2
clone size: -
J gene: TRBJ1-5
D gene: -
CDR3 DNA: TGCGCCAGCAAAGCCTTCTCAAGCGGCAATCAGCCCCAGCATTTT
CDR3 protein: CASKAFSSGNQPQHF

V gene: TRBV6-1
clone size: -
J gene: TRBJ2-7
D gene: TRBD1
CDR3 DNA: TGTGCCAGCAGTACGCGGACAGGGGACTACGAGCAGTACTTC
CDR3 protein: CASSTRTGDYEQYF

V gene: TRBV7-9
clone size: -
J gene: TRBJ2-7
D gene: -
CDR3 DNA: TGTGCCAGCAGCTTAGCGGGGGGCCACTACGAGCAGTACTTC
CDR3 protein: CASSLAGGHYEQYF

V gene: TRBV14
clone size: few
J gene: TRBJ1-6
D gene: TRBD1
CDR3 DNA: TGTGCCAGCAGCCAAGATCCAGGGGGCCATTCACCCCTCCACTTT
CDR3 protein: CASSQDPGGHSPLHF

V gene: TRBV14
clone size: once
J gene: TRBJ1-1
D gene: -
CDR3 DNA: TGTGCCAGCAGCCAAGTCATGGGCATAGAAGCTTTCTTT
CDR3 protein: CASSQVMGIEAFF

V gene: TRBV6-2/TRBV6-3
clone size: few
J gene: TRBJ1-2
D gene: TRBD1
CDR3 DNA: TGTGCCAGCAGGGACCCGGGACAGCACTATGGCTACACCTTC
CDR3 protein: CASRDPGQHYGYTF

V gene: TRBV30
clone size: -
J gene: TRBJ1-1
D gene: -
CDR3 DNA: TGTGCCTGGAGCTATCAAGCGAACACTGAAGCTTTCTTT
CDR3 protein: CAWSYQANTEAFF

V gene: TRBV25-1
clone size: -
J gene: TRBJ1-3
D gene: -
CDR3 DNA: TGTGCCAGCATAGGTCCTATGACAGAATCTGGAAACACCATATATTTT
CDR3 protein: CASIGPMTESGNTIYF

V gene: TRBV20-1
clone size: -
J gene: TRBJ1-4
D gene: -
CDR3 DNA: TGCAGTGCTTCAATTTCGGGCGCCGCTAATGAAAAACTGTTTTTT
CDR3 protein: CSASISGAANEKLFF

V gene: TRBV2
clone size: -
J gene: TRBJ1-1
D gene: -
CDR3 DNA: TGTGCCAGCAGTGACCCCAGGTTTAACACTGAAGCTTTCTTT
CDR3 protein: CASSDPRFNTEAFF

V gene: TRBV6-5
clone size: -
J gene: TRBJ2-5
D gene: TRBD1
CDR3 DNA: TGTGCCAGCAGTTTTAGCAGGGGGACGAAAGAGACCCAGTACTTC
CDR3 protein: CASSFSRGTKETQYF

V gene: TRBV27
clone size: -
J gene: TRBJ1-2
D gene: -
CDR3 DNA: TGTGCCAGCAGTTTGTCGCGATGGACAGCAGGTGGCTACACCTTC
CDR3 protein: CASSLSRWTAGGYTF

V gene: TRBV19
clone size: few
J gene: TRBJ2-3
D gene: TRBD1
CDR3 DNA: TGTGCCAGTAGACTAACAACAGGGGGAAGAGCAGATACGCAGTATTTT
CDR3 protein: CASRLTTGGRADTQYF

V gene: TRBV6-1
clone size: few
J gene: TRBJ1-3
D gene: TRBD1
CDR3 DNA: TGTGCCAGTAGGGACAGGGGGTTCCTGAGCTCTGGAAACACCATATATTTT
CDR3 protein: CASRDRGFLSSGNTIYF

V gene: TRBV24-1
clone size: few
J gene: TRBJ1-1
D gene: -
CDR3 DNA: TGTGCCACCAGTGGTTCATTCCCGAACACTGAAGCTTTCTTT
CDR3 protein: CATSGSFPNTEAFF

V gene: TRBV7-9
clone size: -
J gene: TRBJ2-7
D gene: TRBD1
CDR3 DNA: TGTGCCAGCTCCCGGACAGGTGAAACCTACGAGCAGTACTTC
CDR3 protein: CASSRTGETYEQYF

V gene: TRBV7-8
clone size: -
J gene: TRBJ2-7
D gene: -
CDR3 DNA: TGTGCCAGCAGCTTAGCCCGAAAACTACAGGGAACCTACGAGCAGTACTTC
CDR3 protein: CASSLARKLQGTYEQYF

V gene: TRBV10-1
clone size: few
J gene: TRBJ1-1
D gene: -
CDR3 DNA: TGCGCCAGCAGTGAGTCCCCAGCTGGGACTTTCTTT
CDR3 protein: CASSESPAGTFF

V gene: TRBV7-6
clone size: -
J gene: TRBJ2-7
D gene: -
CDR3 DNA: TGTGCCAGCAGCTTAAGCCCCCAGGGAAGTTACGAGCAGTACTTC
CDR3 protein: CASSLSPQGSYEQYF

V gene: TRBV5-6
clone size: -
J gene: TRBJ1-2
D gene: -
CDR3 DNA: TGTGCCAGCAGCCAGGGGCCCTATGGCTACACCTTC
CDR3 protein: CASSQGPYGYTF

V gene: TRBV6-1
clone size: few
J gene: TRBJ1-2
D gene: TRBD1
CDR3 DNA: TGTGCCAGCACCCCCGGGGACAGCAGCTATGGCTACACCTTC
CDR3 protein: CASTPGDSSYGYTF

V gene: TRBV27
clone size: -
J gene: TRBJ1-1
D gene: TRBD1
CDR3 DNA: TGTGCCAGCAGTACGAACAGGGGCCGGGGGGTTGAAGCTTTCTTT
CDR3 protein: CASSTNRGRGVEAFF

V gene: TRBV7-9
clone size: -
J gene: TRBJ2-3
D gene: -
CDR3 DNA: TGTGCCAGCAGCTTAGACTCAGATACGCAGTATTTT
CDR3 protein: CASSLDSDTQYF

V gene: TRBV7-2
clone size: -
J gene: TRBJ1-6
D gene: TRBD1
CDR3 DNA: TGTGCCAGCAGCCACAGGGGGCGGAATTCACCCCTCCACTTT
CDR3 protein: CASSHRGRNSPLHF

V gene: TRBV5-4
clone size: -
J gene: TRBJ1-2
D gene: TRBD1
CDR3 DNA: TGTGCCAGCAGCCCCGCGGGACAGATCCTCTCGGTCTATGGCTACACCTTC
CDR3 protein: CASSPAGQILSVYGYTF

V gene: TRBV25-1
clone size: few
J gene: TRBJ2-7
D gene: -
CDR3 DNA: TGTGCCAGCAGTGAACCGGGACGGAGGTACGAGCAGTACTTC
CDR3 protein: CASSEPGRRYEQYF

V gene: TRBV6-4
clone size: few
J gene: TRBJ1-1
D gene: TRBD1
CDR3 DNA: TGTGCCAGCAGGAAGGGGGCCGGGACGGGCACTGAAGCTTTCTTT
CDR3 protein: CASRKGAGTGTEAFF

V gene: TRBV7-9
clone size: -
J gene: TRBJ2-4
D gene: TRBD1
CDR3 DNA: TGTGCCAGCAGTCCATCGGGACAGGGTTTCCTTAAAAACATTCAGTACTTC
CDR3 protein: CASSPSGQGFLKNIQYF

V gene: TRBV10-2
clone size: -
J gene: TRBJ2-7
D gene: -
CDR3 DNA: TGCGCCAGCAAAAGTGGGGGCTACGAGCAGTACTTC
CDR3 protein: CASKSGGYEQYF

V gene: TRBV5-8
clone size: -
J gene: TRBJ1-2
D gene: -
CDR3 DNA: TGTGCCAGCAGTCGCGATAATCGTGGCTACACCTTC
CDR3 protein: CASSRDNRGYTF

V gene: TRBV5-1
clone size: -
J gene: TRBJ2-2
D gene: TRBD1
CDR3 DNA: TGCGCCAGCAGCAGGGCCGGGACAGGAGCCACCGGGGAGCTGTTTTTT
CDR3 protein: CASSRAGTGATGELFF

V gene: TRBV27
clone size: -
J gene: TRBJ2-5
D gene: -
CDR3 DNA: TGTGCCAGCAGTTCCTCCGTCGGTTGGACCCAGTACTTC
CDR3 protein: CASSSSVGWTQYF